The entry below describes one TCR beta chain. In its sample, this clonotype comes out as large (0.1 to 1%). Which antigen it targets is not known. Per-base qualities were not stored, and no clone one base away is much larger. The library was prepared using PCR. For sequencing, an Illumina MiSeq was employed. Characterization of TCR beta DJ and VDJ rearrangements was performed by next generation amplicon sequencing. The authors' pipeline ran thus. Amplicon sequencing data were analyzed with the Vidjil software to identify clonal TCR beta rearrangements. Characteristics of TCR beta rearrangements in the RUNX1-mutated versus wildtype groups were compared using two-tailed Fisher exact tests. The public reads were reanalyzed by TCRdb: fastp trimming at Q25, MiXCR alignment, in-frame beta chains only. Entries are consolidated by CDR3 protein sequence, retaining the most common genes and DNA. V and J calls and clone size were set by TCRdb, not the authors. A total of roughly 390 distinct CDR3 sequences appear in this sample, 15% to 20% of them only once. Jointly, the top ten make up just under 30% of the sample.

For oncotyping and quantification of minimal residual disease, T-ALL samples were taken at diagnosis from children and adults treated according to protocol. This record belongs to a study of RUNX1 and TCR beta rearrangement in T-cell leukemia (dated by TCRdb to about 2020). In terms of the full investigation: The comparison of TCR beta rearrangements and CDR3 junctions set some 13 T-ALLs carrying mono-allelic acquired RUNX1 mutations against 10 to 11 T-ALLs that were RUNX1 wildtype. The RUNX1-mutated T-ALLs covered a wider range of maturation arrest stages, including cases that were arrested before TCR beta rearrangement began. The RUNX1 wildtype T-ALLs were matched on an immature maturation arrest stage, which was defined as the absence of cytoplasmic or surface TCR beta protein. All RUNX1 mutations in the mutated group were heterozygous, ten to eleven in the Runt homology domain and a few in the transactivation domain. TCR rearrangements were assessed by Genescan analysis after EuroClonality multiplex PCR on genomic DNA. GRAALL-2003 and GRAALL-2005 were the multicentric trials. RUNX1 wildtype T-ALLs were selected to carry at least incomplete clonal TCR beta rearrangements, enabling D1 versus D2 segment comparison. An earlier study had already determined the RUNX1 mutation status of the T-ALL cases. For comparison with results from a Runx1 knockout mouse model, TCR beta rearrangements in human T-ALL were analyzed.

Beyond this particular receptor, the publication reports: TCR beta J1 cluster usage was similar between RUNX1-mutated and wildtype T-ALLs, with no significant difference. TCR beta CDR3 length or D segment truncation in T-ALLs could not be evaluated because too few clonal rearrangements were available. In clonal rearrangements, TCR beta D1 segment usage was not significantly different between RUNX1-mutated (roughly 80%) and wildtype (roughly 61%) T-ALLs. Fewer RUNX1-mutated T-ALLs carried clonal TCR beta rearrangements (roughly 60%) than reported for T-ALL generally (over 80%).

The CDR3 covers 15 residues, taking in both the cysteine and the phenylalanine. Left in the record is the CDR3 DNA by itself, 45 bases read in frame from the first base. CDR1 and CDR2, per the germline V gene (reference sequence), are LNHDA and SQIVND. Ends trimmed: V by 5 bases, J by 3 bases; bases unmatched to a gene: 9. The source material was blood. The receptor's source is a male donor with T-cell acute lymphoblastic leukemia. The sequence joins TRBV19 to TRBJ2-7; 8 junctional bases match TRBD1. The DNA sequence is given as TGTGCCAGTAGTGTCGTCCGGGACAGGTTCTACGAGCAGTACTTC. Its translation reads: CASSVVRDRFYEQYF.